A single sample gave rise to the 12 T cell receptor beta chains below, sequenced in a study of shared clonotypes between healthy human individuals. TCRdb keeps only in-frame clones here, not all; method: immunoSEQ multiplex PCR. The table records hundreds of thousands of clones, almost 97% of them present only once. The specimen sequenced was naive CD4+ T cells sorted from blood. Stated subset: CD45RA+ positively selected. Receptors were obtained from a woman aged 25 to 39 in good health.

This rearrangement joins TRBV5-6 to TRBJ2-1; possible D gene TRBD2, 5 bases. This CDR3 contains 12 residues. Germline assignment: CDR1 SGHDT and CDR2 YYEEEE. Trimming left V 5 bases short and J 7 bases short, with 10 bases between. The CDR3 nucleotides read TGTGCCAGCAGTATCGGGGAGAATGAGCAGTTCTTC. Protein: CASSIGENEQFF.

Turning to this clone: The sample has other DNA sequences that encode this CDR3 too. The CDR3, as DNA: TGTGCCAGTAGTATTTCGAATCAGCCCCAGCATTTT. This gives the protein CASSISNQPQHF. The J gene is TRBJ1-5, the V gene TRBV19; D is uncertain. The CDR3 is 12 amino acids. Per germline, CDR1 LNHDA and CDR2 SQIVND (reference sequence). The V and J ends lost 3 bases and 4 bases respectively, with 4 bases between them.

This chain joins TRBV6-1 and TRBJ2-5; 12 bases are shared with TRBD2. In germline, CDR1 is MNHNS, CDR2 SASEGT. This CDR3 region has 14 residues. V trimming: 6 bases; J trimming: 7 bases; junction bases outside the gene matches: 6. In DNA form, the CDR3 reads TGTGCCAGCAGCGGGACTAGCGGGTGGGGGACCCAGTACTTC. Residues: CASSGTSGWGTQYF.

The J gene is TRBJ2-7, the V gene TRBV30; unclear D gene. Germline V gene data show CDR1 as GTSNPN and CDR2 as SVGIG (reference sequence). This CDR3 spans 11 amino acids. V shed 2 bases and J shed 2 bases, with 4 bases lying between them. The CDR3 region is CAWSSPYEQYF. The CDR3 DNA follows: TGTGCCTGGAGTTCCCCCTACGAGCAGTACTTC.

The chain couples TRBV6-5 to TRBJ2-2, with D uncertain. The CDR3 totals 12 residues. Germline CDR1 is MNHEY and CDR2 is SVGAGI. The V and J ends lost 6 bases and 2 bases respectively, with 4 bases between them. The DNA of the CDR3 is TGTGCCAGCAGGCAAAACACCGGGGAGCTGTTTTTT. As protein: CASRQNTGELFF.

This sequence joins TRBV6-4 and TRBJ2-2, with 10 bases that match TRBD2. Germline V gives CDR1 MRHNA, CDR2 SNTAGT. This CDR3 has 16 amino acids. Trimming cost V 5 bases and J 3 bases; bases outside gene matches: 6. The CDR3 DNA follows: TGTGCCAGCAGTCACGCAGCGGGAGGGGACACCGGGGAGCTGTTTTTT. Encoded protein: CASSHAAGGDTGELFF.

The V and J genes are TRBV18 and TRBJ2-1, with D tentatively TRBD2 (5 bases). The V and J ends lost 4 bases and 6 bases respectively, with 7 bases between them. This CDR3 has 12 amino acids. The germline CDR1 and CDR2 sequences are KGHSH and LQKENI. CDR3: CASSLAGNEQFF. CDR3 sequence (DNA): TGTGCCAGCTCACTTGCGGGCAATGAGCAGTTCTTC.

The rearrangement uses TRBV5-1 and TRBJ2-7; D gene unclear. With 1 base removed from V and 2 bases from J, the gap between germline ends came to 7 bases. Germline V lookup: CDR1 SGHRS, CDR2 YFSETQ. This CDR3 region has 13 residues. The CDR3 spells CASSLIGTYEQYF. Here the CDR3 DNA reads TGCGCCAGCAGCTTGATTGGGACCTACGAGCAGTACTTC.

The chain couples TRBV7-2 to TRBJ2-5; a possible D gene is TRBD1 (5 bases). This CDR3 comprises 14 residues. Trimming stripped 0 bases from V and 5 bases from J, with 10 bases between. CDR1 is SGHTA, CDR2 FQGNSA, per germline. CDR3 in DNA: TGTGCCAGCAGCTTAGCGCGGCAGGGCGAGACCCAGTACTTC. This gives the protein CASSLARQGETQYF.

The chain couples TRBV28 to TRBJ2-7; either TRBD1 or TRBD2 may fit D (5 bases each). This CDR3 comprises 13 residues. V shed 6 bases and J shed 5 bases, with 14 bases lying between them. Germline V lookup: CDR1 MDHEN, CDR2 SYDVKM. The CDR3 DNA sequence: TGTGCCAGCAGAGTAAGTGGGGGTAACGAGCAGTACTTC. Translating gives CASRVSGGNEQYF.

V is TRBV29-1 and J is TRBJ1-5; D is unresolved. The germline CDR1 and CDR2 sequences are SQVTM and ANQGSEA. Trimming took off 5 bases at V and 5 bases at J, with 10 bases between the two ends. This CDR3 is built from 12 residues. CDR3 in amino acids: CSVPFEDQPQHF. DNA for the CDR3: TGCAGCGTTCCCTTCGAAGATCAGCCCCAGCATTTT.

This chain joins TRBV27 and TRBJ1-4, with D hard to call. Looked up from germline, CDR1 is MNHEY and CDR2 is SMNVEV (reference sequence). Trimming pared 6 bases from V and 0 bases from J, leaving 20 bases between. The CDR3 consists of 18 residues. The CDR3 region has the DNA TGTGCCAGCAGCCGCGTCCGGCAGAGCTCTGCAACTAATGAAAAACTGTTTTTT. Translating it yields CASSRVRQSSATNEKLFF.